The 30 T cell receptor beta chains in this list originate from one sample, sequenced in a study of early T cells in non-severe SARS-CoV-2 infection. TCRdb re-derived calls from the 5' RACE reads in MiXCR, one entry per CDR3 protein. The repertoire holds around 44,000 distinct CDR3 sequences, with about 6.5% as singletons. This sample comprised whole blood, obtained at baseline. Source of these receptors: an adult who was a healthcare worker with PCR-confirmed SARS-CoV-2 infection or an uninfected control (not recorded which).

This clonotype was counted ten times or more. This chain joins TRBV12-3 or TRBV12-4 and TRBJ1-5, with 8 bases aligning to TRBD1. The CDR3 totals 13 residues. The V gene end was trimmed by 6 bases and the J gene end by 4 bases; junction bases not matched to a gene: 2. CDR3 sequence (DNA): TGTGCCAGCAGCGGGACAGGTAATCAGCCCCAGCATTTT. Its translation is CASSGTGNQPQHF.

The V and J genes are TRBV29-1 and TRBJ2-1; TRBD1 aligns across 9 bases. The CDR3 totals 13 residues. The junction had 8 bases not matched to a gene; V was cut back by 7 bases and J by 7 bases. Germline CDR1 and CDR2: SQVTM and ANQGSEA. Here the CDR3 DNA reads TGCAGCGCCCGGACAGGGGAGGGGAATGAGCAGTTCTTC. This codes for CSARTGEGNEQFF.

This clonotype was seen ten or more times. V and J are TRBV4-2 and TRBJ2-1, with D hard to call. CDR1 and CDR2 (germline): LGHNA, YNFKEQ. The CDR3 consists of 12 residues. V was shortened by 4 bases and J by 4 bases, with 5 bases between the two germline ends. The CDR3 here is CASSRTYNEQFF. Here the CDR3 DNA reads TGTGCCAGCAGCCGAACGTACAATGAGCAGTTCTTC.

V usage is TRBV28 and J usage is TRBJ1-3, with D possibly TRBD1 on 5 matching bases. The V and J ends lost 8 bases and 2 bases respectively, with 10 bases between them. The CDR3 has 13 residues. Germline-derived CDR1 and CDR2 are MDHEN and SYDVKM. The CDR3 is CASEQAAGNTIYF. As DNA, the CDR3 is TGTGCCAGCGAACAGGCCGCTGGAAACACCATATATTTT.

This clonotype came up a few times. J is TRBJ1-4 and V is TRBV11-2; TRBD1 matches 10 bases. V gave up 4 bases and J gave up 8 bases; unmatched junction bases: 4. Germline CDR1 reads SGHAT; CDR2 reads FQNNGV. The CDR3 extends over 14 amino acids. CDR3 amino acids: CASSSGQGYEKLFF. The CDR3 DNA is TGTGCCAGCAGCTCGGGACAGGGGTACGAAAAACTGTTTTTT.

A few counts support this clonotype. The V call is TRBV14, the J call TRBJ2-5; D not resolved. This CDR3 is 13 amino acids long. Per the germline V gene, CDR1 is SGHDN and CDR2 is FVKESK. Trimming pared 3 bases from V and 4 bases from J, leaving 9 bases between. CDR3 bases: TGTGCCAGCAGCCAGCGATTTCGAGAGACCCAGTACTTC. Protein: CASSQRFRETQYF.

As for this clonotype: Possible read error: a much larger clone is one base away. The chain links TRBV29-1 to TRBJ2-7; 9 positions match TRBD1. The CDR3 length is 17 residues. Germline V lookup: CDR1 SQVTM, CDR2 ANQGSEA. CDR3 protein: CIVETPGRGQGVHEQYF. In DNA, the CDR3 is TGCATCGTTGAAACACCTGGGAGGGGACAGGGTGTCCACGAGCAGTACTTC.

This clonotype was detected ten times or more. The chain joins TRBV11-1 to TRBJ2-7; 11 bases align to TRBD1. The CDR3 extends over 15 amino acids. Per the germline V gene, CDR1 is SGHAT and CDR2 is FQDESV (reference sequence). The ends lost 5 bases at V and 2 bases at J; junction bases unmatched: 5. The CDR3 DNA is TGTGCCAGCAGCCGGACAGGGGGCAAGACCTACGAGCAGTACTTC. Its translation: CASSRTGGKTYEQYF.

This clonotype showed up many times. The V call is TRBV20-1, the J call TRBJ2-1; D is ambiguous. V dropped 5 bases and J dropped 10 bases, with 24 bases sitting between them. This CDR3 is 15 amino acids long. Germline V gives CDR1 DFQATT, CDR2 SNEGSKA (reference sequence). The CDR3 nucleotides read TGCAGTGCTCCAGGATCAGTCTCGTTACTATCCGAGCAGTTCTTC. It yields the protein CSAPGSVSLLSEQFF.

As for this clonotype: An end of the junction differs from the germline gene, which may be a read error. The chain links TRBV6-2 or TRBV6-3 to TRBJ1-1, with D tentatively TRBD1 (6 bases). Germline V lookup: CDR1 MNHEY, CDR2 SVGEGT. CDR3 length: 14 amino acids. The chain's CDR3 is CASSYSSRDTEVFF. Here the CDR3 DNA reads TGTGCCAGCAGTTACTCGTCCCGGGACACTGAAGTTTTCTTT.

This clonotype has a handful of counts. This chain uses TRBV19 with TRBJ2-5; 9 bases are shared with TRBD1. V shed 1 base, J shed 4 bases, and the junction held 4 bases outside the gene matches. Germline values: CDR1 LNHDA, CDR2 SQIVND (reference sequence). The CDR3 spans 15 residues. CDR3 sequence reads: CASSIVGTGRETQYF. In nucleotides, the CDR3 is TGTGCCAGTAGTATAGTCGGGACAGGGAGAGAGACCCAGTACTTC.

This clonotype was observed a single time. The chain links TRBV7-2 to TRBJ2-1, with D unresolved. CDR1 is SGHTA and CDR2 is FQGNSA in the germline V gene. The CDR3 consists of 14 residues. Trimming removed 5 bases at V and 3 bases at J, with 11 bases between. DNA for the CDR3: TGTGCCAGCAGCCCCGACGGTGTCTACAATGAGCAGTTCTTC. Amino acid sequence: CASSPDGVYNEQFF.

This clonotype has ten or more counts. The V and J genes are TRBV27 and TRBJ2-5; 8 bases fit TRBD1. Germline V gives CDR1 MNHEY, CDR2 SMNVEV (reference sequence). After removal of 4 bases from V and 5 bases from J, the junction contained 18 bases not matched to a gene. This CDR3 has 18 amino acids. This CDR3 is CASSSVPPRTGGRETQYF. Written as DNA, the CDR3 is TGTGCCAGCAGTTCTGTGCCCCCCCGCACAGGGGGGAGGGAGACCCAGTACTTC.

V gene TRBV6-2 or TRBV6-3 combines with J gene TRBJ2-7, with D possibly being TRBD2 (5 bases). Looked up from germline, CDR1 is MNHEY and CDR2 is SVGEGT. The CDR3 is 12 amino acids. Trimming shortened V by 6 bases and J by 7 bases, and 13 bases separated the two germline ends. The CDR3 protein is CASSLPRREQYF. The DNA of the CDR3 is TGTGCCAGCAGCTTACCTAGGAGGGAGCAGTACTTC.

In this sample, this clonotype turned up a few times. The chain employs TRBV12-3 or TRBV12-4 and TRBJ2-1; tentative D call: TRBD2 (6 bases). V was shortened by 7 bases and J by 8 bases, with 9 bases between the two germline ends. CDR3 length: 11 amino acids. The chain's CDR3 is CASTPGDEQFF. The CDR3 DNA follows: TGTGCCAGCACCCCGGGGGATGAGCAGTTCTTC.

This clonotype showed up many times. The chain uses TRBV20-1 and TRBJ2-1; 10 nucleotides match TRBD2. V shed 5 bases, J shed 1 base, and the junction held 2 bases outside the gene matches. The CDR3 is 14 amino acids. Germline V gives CDR1 DFQATT, CDR2 SNEGSKA (reference sequence). This CDR3 reads CSAQREGSYNEQFF. In DNA, the CDR3 is TGCAGTGCTCAGCGGGAGGGGTCCTACAATGAGCAGTTCTTC.

In its sample, this clonotype was seen a few times. The V call is TRBV7-2, the J call TRBJ2-3; TRBD2 aligns across 9 bases. The CDR3 spans 16 residues. CDR1 and CDR2 (germline): SGHTA, FQGNSA. The V gene end was trimmed by 2 bases and the J gene end by 1 base; junction bases not matched to a gene: 4. Written as DNA, the CDR3 is TGTGCCAGCAGCTTAAGGGCTAGCGGGGGCACAGATACGCAGTATTTT. This encodes CASSLRASGGTDTQYF.

The genes are TRBV29-1 and TRBJ1-3, with TRBD1 matching over 9 bases. The length of the CDR3 is 14 residues. Germline CDR1 and CDR2: SQVTM and ANQGSEA. The junction had 7 bases not matched to a gene; V was cut back by 7 bases and J by 3 bases. CDR3 protein: CSARTGGGGNTIYF. DNA of the CDR3: TGCAGCGCCCGAACAGGGGGCGGTGGAAACACCATATATTTT. Variable domain in full (rest from reference TRBV29-1 and TRBJ1-3): SAVISQKPSRDICQRGTSLTIQCQVDSQVTMMFWYRQQPGQSLTLIATANQGSEATYESGFVIDKFPISRPNLTFSTLTVSNMSPEDSSIYLCSARTGGGGNTIYFGEGSWLTVV.

Many counts were recorded for this clonotype. The chain recombines TRBV29-1 with TRBJ2-7; 8 positions match TRBD1. The CDR3 is 15 amino acids. V lost 0 bases, J lost 4 bases, and 8 bases stayed unmatched. CDR1 and CDR2 (germline): SQVTM, ANQGSEA. CDR3 bases: TGCAGCGTTGAAGAATGGGGGCGGACAGGGTACGAGCAGTACTTC. Translating gives CSVEEWGRTGYEQYF.

The chain has TRBV7-9 and TRBJ2-2, with 8 bases lining up with TRBD1. Germline CDR1 reads SEHNR; CDR2 reads FQNEAQ (reference sequence). The CDR3 runs to 15 residues. J lost 9 bases, V lost 3 bases, and 9 bases had no gene match. Written as DNA, the CDR3 is TGTGCCAGCAGCTTCCCAGGACAGGGATCGAGGGAGCTGTTTTTT. Protein: CASSFPGQGSRELFF. The full variable domain, rest sourced from reference TRBV7-9 and TRBJ2-2, is DTGVSQNPRHKITKRGQNVTFRCDPISEHNRLYWYRQTLGQGPEFLTYFQNEAQLEKSRLLSDRFSAERPKGSFSTLEIQRTEQGDSAMYLCASSFPGQGSRELFFGEGSRLTVL.

The rearrangement uses TRBV20-1 and TRBJ2-1, with 8 bases that match TRBD2. Per germline, CDR1 DFQATT and CDR2 SNEGSKA (reference sequence). V lost 2 bases and J lost 2; bases outside the gene matches: 8. The CDR3 is 16 residues long. CDR3: CSARKPKRGTYNEQFF. Here the CDR3 DNA reads TGCAGTGCTAGAAAGCCCAAGCGGGGGACCTACAATGAGCAGTTCTTC.

This clonotype was picked up many times. The gene calls are TRBV27 and TRBJ1-5, with unresolved D. V gave up 5 bases and J gave up 11 bases, with 13 bases separating them. CDR1 MNHEY and CDR2 SMNVEV come from the germline V gene (reference sequence). This CDR3 has 12 residues. The CDR3 bases are TGTGCCAGCAGTCCAATAGGAGGGTCCCAGCATTTT. Translation gives CASSPIGGSQHF.

The V gene is TRBV11-2, the J gene TRBJ2-1, with a tentative D call TRBD2 (5 bases). Germline V CDR1 and CDR2: SGHAT, FQNNGV. CDR3 size: 15 residues. Trimming cost V 4 bases and J 6 bases, with 16 bases left between them. CDR3 DNA sequence: TGTGCCAGCAGCTCAACGGGGAGTGAGGGCAATGAGCAGTTCTTC. This gives the protein CASSSTGSEGNEQFF.

The CDR3 loop reads CASSVMVSGELFF. The CDR3, as DNA: TGTGCCAGCAGCGTAATGGTCTCCGGGGAGCTGTTTTTT. This sequence joins TRBV7-2 and TRBJ2-2; D gene unclear. Trimming took off 5 bases at V and 6 bases at J, with 10 bases between the two ends. The germline V gene encodes CDR1 SGHTA and CDR2 FQGNSA. CDR3 size: 13 residues.

This clonotype was detected many times. The J gene is TRBJ2-5, the V gene TRBV11-2; D is unresolved. CDR1 is SGHAT, CDR2 FQNNGV, per germline. The CDR3 consists of 15 residues. V was shortened by 1 base and J by 5 bases, with 14 bases between the two germline ends. The chain's CDR3 is CASSLAQGRRETQYF. The DNA for the CDR3 is TGTGCCAGCAGCTTAGCGCAAGGCCGCCGGGAGACCCAGTACTTC.

V is TRBV12-3 or TRBV12-4 and J is TRBJ2-2; no firm D call. The V gene lost 6 bases and the J gene lost 5 bases, with 10 bases spanning the gap. The CDR3 totals 13 residues. CDR3 sequence reads: CASRTLGTGELFF. The CDR3 nucleotides read TGTGCCAGCAGAACCCTTGGGACCGGGGAGCTGTTTTTT.

Ten or more counts support this clonotype. The chain employs TRBV20-1 and TRBJ2-1; D possibly uses TRBD1 or TRBD2 (5 bases each). This CDR3 has 14 residues. With 8 bases removed from V and 8 bases from J, the gap between germline ends came to 22 bases. CDR1 is DFQATT, CDR2 SNEGSKA, per germline (reference sequence). CDR3: CSYTGTQATDEQFF. CDR3 nucleotides: TGCAGTTACACCGGGACCCAGGCAACCGATGAGCAGTTCTTC.

In its sample, this clonotype was seen many times. The chain joins TRBV13 to TRBJ2-7, with D tentatively TRBD1 or TRBD2 (5 bases each). Germline-derived CDR1 and CDR2 are PRHDT and FYEKMQ (reference sequence). Between the trimmed V and J ends, which lost 5 bases and 3 bases, there was a span of 11 bases. The CDR3 is made up of 13 amino acids. Here the CDR3 reads CASSAGDRYEQYF. CDR3 nucleotides: TGTGCCAGCAGCGCCGGGGACCGCTACGAGCAGTACTTC.

Ten or more counts support this clonotype. The chain recombines TRBV7-9 with TRBJ1-5, with no clear D. Trimming pared 4 bases from V and 9 bases from J, leaving 10 bases between. Germline assignment: CDR1 SEHNR and CDR2 FQNEAQ (reference sequence). The CDR3 runs to 12 residues. CDR3 nucleotides: TGTGCCAGCAGCTACAGCGAAGGGCCCCAGCATTTT. The encoded protein is CASSYSEGPQHF. The full variable domain, with the rest looked up from reference TRBV7-9 and TRBJ1-5, is DTGVSQNPRHKITKRGQNVTFRCDPISEHNRLYWYRQTLGQGPEFLTYFQNEAQLEKSRLLSDRFSAERPKGSFSTLEIQRTEQGDSAMYLCASSYSEGPQHFGDGTRLSIL.

This clonotype was counted ten times or more. The rearrangement joins TRBV12-3 or TRBV12-4 to TRBJ2-3, with D unresolved. The CDR3 is made up of 16 amino acids. V lost 3 bases and J 0 bases, leaving 13 bases between the germline ends. The CDR3 bases are TGTGCCAGCAGTTTTCCCTGGACCACTAGCACAGATACGCAGTATTTT. Amino acids: CASSFPWTTSTDTQYF.